The entry below describes one T cell receptor beta chain. Its cognate antigen is unknown. Primers: 60 Vbeta forward and 13 Jbeta reverse. The assay was immunoSEQ multiplex PCR, and TCRdb's table has in-frame clones only and misses some. The sample shows about 55,000 clones, 82% of them seen only once. This record comes from a study of cytomegalovirus exposure and HLA in healthy donors. Findings and limits, study-wide: For most TCR beta V segments, an earlier analysis put the productive rate at about 90% or about 30% of the time. Later on, an analysis showed TCR association rates differing by HLA locus, with DRB1 the most and HLA-C the fewest.

The receptor was isolated from a man aged 25-45 years in good health and CMV-seronegative. The sample comprised PBMCs.

CDR3 in amino acids: CASSSGTGRTGNTIYF. The DNA of the CDR3 is TGCGCCAGCAGCTCGGGGACAGGGAGAACTGGAAACACCATATATTTT. V is TRBV5-1 and J is TRBJ1-3, with TRBD1 identical over 9 bases. From germline, CDR1 is SGHRS and CDR2 YFSETQ. The CDR3 is made up of 16 amino acids. Trimming removed 3 bases from V and 2 bases from J; junction bases left unmatched: 6. The full variable domain, completed using reference TRBV5-1 and TRBJ1-3, is KAGVTQTPRYLIKTRGQQVTLSCSPISGHRSVSWYQQTPGQGLQFLFEYFSETQRNKGNFPGRFSGRQFSNSRSEMNVSTLELGDSALYLCASSSGTGRTGNTIYFGEGSWLTVV.